What follows describes a single T cell receptor (beta chain). Its target is not known. Some clones are missing from TCRdb's copy, which holds only in-frame ones; the method was immunoSEQ multiplex PCR. The top ten clones hold around 15% of a sample with under 100,000 clones, approximately 89% of them seen once. V was trimmed by 1 base and J by 6 bases, leaving 21 bases between them. The CDR3 is made up of 17 amino acids. Germline CDR1 and CDR2: SGHTA and FQGNSA. The source of the sample is a study of T cell responses to AZD1222 COVID-19 vaccine. Study background: Second-dose groups at about 4 or about 12 weeks were pooled.

General observations from the study: Possibly, clonal diversity was underestimated; donors were largely white British and included more females. Vaccine-associated CD4 TCRs ranged over spike, dominating at 160-218 and 743-854. As reported, nearly half of all spike-specific TCRs target variant regions that are unmutated.

The material was peripheral blood, obtained on day 0 of AZD1222 vaccination. The TCR sequence derives from an adult in good health. The V and J genes are TRBV7-2 and TRBJ1-2; D unclear. The CDR3 protein is CASSLEEYRGAVHGYTF. The CDR3 nucleotides read TGTGCCAGCAGCTTAGAGGAGTATCGGGGAGCGGTCCATGGCTACACCTTC.